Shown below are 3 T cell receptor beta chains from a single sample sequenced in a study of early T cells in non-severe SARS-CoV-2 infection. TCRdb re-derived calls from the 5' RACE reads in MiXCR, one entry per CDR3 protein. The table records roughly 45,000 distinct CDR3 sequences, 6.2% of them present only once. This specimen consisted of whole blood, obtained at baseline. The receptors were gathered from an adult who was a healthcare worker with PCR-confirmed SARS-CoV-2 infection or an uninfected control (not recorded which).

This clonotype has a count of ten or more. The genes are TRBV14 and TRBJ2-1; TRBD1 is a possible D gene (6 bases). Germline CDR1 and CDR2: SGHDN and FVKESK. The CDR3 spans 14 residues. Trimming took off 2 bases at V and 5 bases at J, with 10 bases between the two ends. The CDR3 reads CASSQLGQHNEQFF. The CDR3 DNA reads TGTGCCAGCAGCCAACTGGGACAACACAATGAGCAGTTCTTC.

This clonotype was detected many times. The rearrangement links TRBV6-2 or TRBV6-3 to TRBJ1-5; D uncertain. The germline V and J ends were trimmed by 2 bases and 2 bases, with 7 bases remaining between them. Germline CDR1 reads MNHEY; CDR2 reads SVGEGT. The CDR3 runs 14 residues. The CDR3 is CASSYGGGNQPQHF. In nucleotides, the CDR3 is TGTGCCAGCAGTTACGGTGGGGGCAATCAGCCCCAGCATTTT.

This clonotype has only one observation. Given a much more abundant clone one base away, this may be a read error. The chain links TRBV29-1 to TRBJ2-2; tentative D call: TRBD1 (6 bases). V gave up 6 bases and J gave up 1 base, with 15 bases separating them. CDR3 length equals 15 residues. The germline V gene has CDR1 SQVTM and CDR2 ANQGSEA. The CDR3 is CSVTGSRGNTGELFF. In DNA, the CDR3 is TGCAGCGTGACGGGGAGCAGGGGGAACACCGGGGAGCTGTTTTTT.